The clone carrying this T cell receptor beta chain came up a few times. Trimming removed 6 bases from V and 6 bases from J, with 15 bases in between. Germline CDR1 is MNHEY and CDR2 is SVGEGT. The CDR3 loop spans 13 amino acids. These data originate in a study of response to subunit inactivated influenza vaccine. TCRdb processed the RT-PCR reads anew with MiXCR; each CDR3 protein has one entry. Here the sample spans more than 550,000 distinct CDR3 sequences, approximately 11% being singletons. These same data were also listed under a study on T cells expressing NK-cell markers. From that study: Generation of TCR beta cDNA was performed by 5'RACE template switching incorporating UMIs. In sorted CD3+CD56+NKG2C+, CD3+CD56+NKG2C- and CD3+CD56-NKG2C+ T cells, TCR beta repertoires were obtained. Seropositivity for HCMV was found in seven of the eight sequenced donors, with one seronegative. For about 6 donors, the dominant NKG2C+ clonotypes made up roughly 1.0-7.0% of their CD8+ T cells. One observes that, in several donors, these clonotypes were also the leading ones within the CD3+CD56-NKG2C+ fraction.

The chain employs TRBV6-2 or TRBV6-3 and TRBJ2-7; possible D gene TRBD2, 6 bases. The clonotype was recovered from a man aged 45 to 65 who received an inactivated influenza vaccine. Specimen: PBMCs from blood, collected on the day of vaccination. CDR3 nucleotides: TGTGCCAGCAGACCCCCGGCGGGGATCGAGCAGTACTTC. This encodes CASRPPAGIEQYF.